This T cell receptor beta chain was profiled in a study of CD8 T cells in ankylosing spondylitis. General observations from the study: Ankylosing spondylitis blood appeared to carry a characteristic TCR beta motif of roughly 8 highly homologous variants.

There are many counts of this clonotype. Antigen: not known. The conserved final phenylalanine or tryptophan is absent from the CDR3, which likely points to a read error. The limits of the CDR3 on the DNA are not certain, so only TCRdb's listed CDR3 is given. Counting both end residues, the CDR3 totals 11 amino acids. CDR1 is LGHDT, CDR2 YNNKEL, per germline (reference sequence). TCRdb redid the calling of the 5' RACE reads with MiXCR, one entry per CDR3 protein. The sample includes more than 25,000 distinct CDR3 sequences, less than 6.5% of them seen just once. This receptor was identified in a female donor with ankylosing spondylitis or in good health (not recorded which). This chain uses TRBV3-1 with TRBJ2-7; the D call of TRBD2 is as the table states it, not checked on the DNA. Sequenced input: blood, either unsorted or a sorted T cell fraction (not recorded which). This CDR3 reads CASSQDSGPRS.